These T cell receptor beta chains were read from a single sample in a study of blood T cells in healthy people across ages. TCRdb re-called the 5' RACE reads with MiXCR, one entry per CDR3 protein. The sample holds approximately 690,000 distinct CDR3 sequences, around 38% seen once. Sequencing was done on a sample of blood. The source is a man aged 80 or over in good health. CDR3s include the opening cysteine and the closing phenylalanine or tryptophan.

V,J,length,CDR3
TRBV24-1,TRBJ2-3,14,CATGTRTSPALQYF
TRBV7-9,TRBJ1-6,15,CASSTSGQDSSPLHF
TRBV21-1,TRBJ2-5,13,CASSGLADNEQYF
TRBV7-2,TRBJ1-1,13,CASRKDRDTEAFF
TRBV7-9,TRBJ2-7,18,CASSSPGRGGGGTYEQYF
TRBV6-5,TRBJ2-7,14,CASSYQREPYEQYF
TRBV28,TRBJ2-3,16,CASSAASGASTDTQYF
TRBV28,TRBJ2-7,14,CASIRRGGVYEQYF
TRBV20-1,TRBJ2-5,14,CSAPRLRGLETQYF
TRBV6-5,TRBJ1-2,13,CASSFDPGGGYTF
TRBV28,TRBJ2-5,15,CASSLVEQGSETQYF
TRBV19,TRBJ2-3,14,CASGVVGYSDTQYF
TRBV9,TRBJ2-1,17,CASSPRRVAGEDNEQFF
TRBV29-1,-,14,CSVRRPGTFYEQYF
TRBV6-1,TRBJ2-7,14,CASHRDLSSYEQYF